This T cell receptor (beta chain) was recorded in a study of blood T cell repertoires in COVID-19. Study information: COVID-19 samples from acute and convalescent phases originated in the United States, Italy and Spain.

The length of the CDR3 is 15 residues. Germline-derived CDR1 and CDR2 are SGHRS and YFSETQ. Profiled with immunoSEQ multiplex PCR; TCRdb holds only in-frame clones, not every one. This sample has under 200,000 clones, with 65% to 85% found just once. Remarks on this clone: One end of the junction fails to match germline, which may point to a read error.

Material: peripheral blood. The TCR sequence derives from a man in his 70s with active or convalescent COVID-19. This chain joins TRBV5-1 and TRBJ2-1; TRBD2 matches 15 bases. CDR3 DNA sequence: TGCGCCAGCCGCTTAGGGACTAGCGGGAGGAGTGAGCAGTTCTTC. Translation: CASRLGTSGRSEQFF.